The 30 T cell receptor beta chains given below trace back to one sample, sequenced in a study of early T cells in non-severe SARS-CoV-2 infection. TCRdb re-analysed the 5' RACE reads in MiXCR, keeping a single row per CDR3 protein. The table lists around 27,000 distinct CDR3 sequences, approximately 2.9% of them singletons, with roughly 0.7% in the top ten. The sequenced sample was whole blood. The receptors stem from an adult who was a healthcare worker with PCR-confirmed SARS-CoV-2 infection or an uninfected control (not recorded which).

This clonotype was counted many times. V is TRBV12-3 or TRBV12-4 and J is TRBJ2-1; D unresolved. The CDR3 totals 11 residues. V lost 1 base, J lost 9 bases, and 4 bases lay in between. CDR3 in amino acids: CASSLGGEQFF. DNA of the CDR3: TGTGCCAGCAGTTTAGGGGGTGAGCAGTTCTTC.

This clonotype was observed many times. The V gene is TRBV7-6, the J gene TRBJ1-6; a possible D gene is TRBD1 (6 bases). The CDR3 covers 15 residues. The germline V and J ends were trimmed by 5 bases and 7 bases, with 15 bases remaining between them. CDR1 and CDR2 from the germline V gene are SGHVS and FNYEAQ. In nucleotides, the CDR3 is TGTGCCAGCAGCCCAAGAGGTCAGGGGAATTCACCCCTCCACTTT. As protein: CASSPRGQGNSPLHF.

This clonotype was found many times. The chain recombines TRBV7-8 with TRBJ1-2; 8 nucleotides align to TRBD1. The CDR3 is made up of 12 amino acids. Germline loops: CDR1 SGHVS, CDR2 FQNEAQ. V gave up 6 bases and J gave up 4 bases; unmatched junction bases: 1. The DNA of the CDR3 is TGTGCCAGCAGTCAGGGGGCCTATGGCTACACCTTC. It is translated as CASSQGAYGYTF.

This chain connects TRBV7-8 to TRBJ2-5; D is undetermined. V lost 8 bases, J lost 5 bases, and 9 bases lay in between. This CDR3 region has 11 residues. Germline CDR1 SGHVS, CDR2 FQNEAQ. This chain's CDR3 is CASERGETQYF. In nucleotides, the CDR3 is TGTGCCAGCGAGCGCGGCGAGACCCAGTACTTC.

This clonotype was found many times. The chain links TRBV4-1 to TRBJ1-2, with D unresolved. Germline values: CDR1 MGHRA, CDR2 YSYEKL. The CDR3 has 13 residues. The germline V and J ends were trimmed by 1 base and 4 bases, with 7 bases remaining between them. Written as DNA, the CDR3 is TGCGCCAGCAGCCAAGTGTCGGCCTATGGCTACACCTTC. This encodes CASSQVSAYGYTF.

This clonotype was detected only a few times. The rearrangement uses TRBV28 and TRBJ2-6; 8 bases are a match to TRBD1. CDR1 and CDR2 from the germline V gene are MDHEN and SYDVKM. This CDR3 has 18 residues. Trimming took 6 bases from V and 0 from J; bases not matched to a gene: 10. The CDR3 protein is CASRDDRGFLSGANVLTF. The DNA for the CDR3 is TGTGCCAGCAGGGATGACAGGGGATTCCTCTCTGGGGCCAACGTCCTGACTTTC.

This clonotype has a count of ten or more. The chain links TRBV20-1 to TRBJ2-5, with a possible D match to TRBD2 (5 bases). The CDR3 loop spans 13 amino acids. Trimming shortened V by 4 bases and J by 5 bases, and 14 bases separated the two germline ends. The germline gives CDR1 DFQATT, CDR2 SNEGSKA (reference sequence). CDR3 sequence: CSATSGSEETQYF. The CDR3 bases are TGCAGTGCTACCTCGGGAAGTGAGGAGACCCAGTACTTC.

This clonotype was observed at least ten times. The chain combines TRBV6-5 with TRBJ1-1; no definite D call. Germline lookup yields CDR1 MNHEY and CDR2 SVGAGI. V was clipped by 1 base and J by 2 bases, with 11 bases between them. CDR3 length: 15 residues. CDR3 DNA: TGTGCCAGCAGTTACTTGGGCCCGAAAAACACTGAAGCTTTCTTT. Translation gives CASSYLGPKNTEAFF.

The V gene is TRBV5-1, the J gene TRBJ1-2, with no clear D. Germline lookup yields CDR1 SGHRS and CDR2 YFSETQ. The V end lost 1 base, the J end lost 8 bases, and 3 bases lay between the germline ends. This CDR3 region has 10 residues. The CDR3 bases are TGCGCCAGCAGCTTGAACGGCTACACCTTC. It specifies CASSLNGYTF.

This clonotype was recorded many times. The chain carries TRBV7-8 and TRBJ2-7, with D possibly TRBD2 on 6 matching bases. The CDR3 is made up of 15 amino acids. V dropped 5 bases and J dropped 0 bases, with 14 bases sitting between them. Germline-derived CDR1 and CDR2 are SGHVS and FQNEAQ. In DNA form, the CDR3 reads TGTGCCAGCAGCCCCCTCGCGGGGAGCTCCTACGAGCAGTACGTC. The encoded protein is CASSPLAGSSYEQYV.

This clonotype was observed at least ten times. The V and J genes are TRBV19 and TRBJ2-2, with 7 bases that match TRBD1. Germline V gene sequence: CDR1 LNHDA, CDR2 SQIVND (reference sequence). V trimming: 5 bases; J trimming: 1 base; junction bases outside the gene matches: 4. This CDR3 spans 15 amino acids. The CDR3 loop reads CASSSYRGNTGELFF. The CDR3 DNA is TGTGCCAGTAGTTCATACAGGGGGAACACCGGGGAGCTGTTTTTT.

This clonotype was picked up a small number of times. The chain couples TRBV20-1 to TRBJ2-5; D may be TRBD1 or TRBD2 (6 bases each). The germline V gene encodes CDR1 DFQATT and CDR2 SNEGSKA (reference sequence). V shed 0 bases and J shed 5 bases, with 16 bases lying between them. CDR3 length: 15 amino acids. In DNA, the CDR3 is TGCAGTGCTAGAGATATTTCGGGGGCCGGGGAGACCCAGTACTTC. Translating it yields CSARDISGAGETQYF.

As to this clonotype: This may stem from a read error, because a much larger clone lies one nucleotide away. V gene TRBV11-2 combines with J gene TRBJ2-3; TRBD1 agrees at 7 bases. The CDR3 runs to 15 residues. CDR1 and CDR2 from the germline V gene are SGHAT and FQNNGV. CDR3 sequence reads: CVSRDRVIGTDTQYF. For the CDR3, the DNA is TGTGTCAGCAGAGACAGGGTGATTGGCACAGATACGCAGTATTTT.

Ten or more counts support this clonotype. This rearrangement joins TRBV12-5 to TRBJ1-6, with 7 bases lining up with TRBD1. CDR1 is LGHNT and CDR2 is FRNRAP in the germline V gene. The ends lost 6 bases at V and 7 bases at J; junction bases unmatched: 9. The CDR3 has 15 amino acids. CDR3 amino acids: CASGPTGQQNSPLHF. DNA for the CDR3: TGTGCTAGTGGCCCGACGGGACAGCAGAATTCACCCCTCCACTTT.

This clonotype was seen ten or more times. J is TRBJ1-2 and V is TRBV5-1; D ambiguous. This CDR3 is built from 14 residues. Germline values: CDR1 SGHRS, CDR2 YFSETQ. V was shortened by 3 bases and J by 4 bases, with 13 bases between the two germline ends. The CDR3 loop is CASSSRSFLYGYTF. The CDR3 DNA is TGCGCCAGCAGCTCCCGGAGTTTCCTCTATGGCTACACCTTC.

This clonotype appeared a few times. The chain uses TRBV28 and TRBJ1-5; 12 bases are shared with TRBD1. The CDR3 consists of 15 residues. V lost 4 bases and J lost 3; bases outside the gene matches: 1. Germline loops: CDR1 MDHEN, CDR2 SYDVKM. CDR3 in amino acids: CASSSGQGANQPQHF. DNA for the CDR3: TGTGCCAGCAGTTCGGGACAGGGGGCCAATCAGCCCCAGCATTTT. Full variable domain (missing parts from reference TRBV28 and TRBJ1-5): DVKVTQSSRYLVKRTGEKVFLECVQDMDHENMFWYRQDPGLGLRLIYFSYDVKMKEKGDIPEGYSVSREKKERFSLILESASTNQTSMYLCASSSGQGANQPQHFGDGTRLSIL.

This clonotype showed up many times. The chain combines TRBV13 with TRBJ2-7, with 9 bases lining up with TRBD1. V lost 9 bases and J lost 6; bases outside the gene matches: 12. The length of the CDR3 is 14 residues. CDR1 and CDR2 (germline): PRHDT, FYEKMQ (reference sequence). For the CDR3, the DNA is TGTGCCAGTAGAATTGCGGGACAGGGCCGCGAGCAGTACGTC. Translating gives CASRIAGQGREQYV.

This clonotype appeared a few times. This sequence joins TRBV24-1 and TRBJ2-1; TRBD2 matches at 7 bases. The CDR3 has 15 residues. Trimming took 7 bases from V and 4 from J; bases not matched to a gene: 9. CDR1 is KGHDR and CDR2 is SFDVKD in the germline V gene. This chain's CDR3 is CATSRWLADYNEQFF. CDR3 nucleotides: TGTGCCACCAGCCGCTGGCTAGCGGATTACAATGAGCAGTTCTTC.

This clonotype has a count of ten or more. This chain connects TRBV29-1 to TRBJ1-2, with TRBD1 matching over 11 bases. Trimming at V came to 6 bases and at J to 4 bases, leaving 7 bases not matched to a gene. This CDR3 comprises 14 residues. CDR1 SQVTM and CDR2 ANQGSEA come from the germline V gene. The CDR3 DNA sequence: TGCAGCGTGGAGGACAGGGGGCGCCCCTATGGCTACACCTTC. As protein: CSVEDRGRPYGYTF. The variable domain in full, with the rest retrieved from reference TRBV29-1 and TRBJ1-2, is SAVISQKPSRDICQRGTSLTIQCQVDSQVTMMFWYRQQPGQSLTLIATANQGSEATYESGFVIDKFPISRPNLTFSTLTVSNMSPEDSSIYLCSVEDRGRPYGYTFGSGTRLTVV.

In this sample, this clonotype turned up many times. The rearrangement links TRBV30 to TRBJ1-3; no reliable D call. The CDR3 runs 12 residues. V was cut by 2 bases and J by 6 bases, with 8 bases left in between. Germline CDR1 is GTSNPN and CDR2 is SVGIG (reference sequence). This chain's CDR3 is CAWSSGENTIYF. The CDR3 DNA reads TGTGCCTGGAGTTCTGGGGAAAACACCATATATTTT. The whole variable domain, filled in from reference TRBV30 and TRBJ1-3, reads SQTIHQWPATLVQPVGSPLSLECTVEGTSNPNLYWYRQAAGRGLQLLFYSVGIGQISSEVPQNLSASRPQDRQFILSSKKLLLSDSGFYLCAWSSGENTIYFGEGSWLTVV.

The V gene is TRBV2, the J gene TRBJ2-7; 7 bases align to TRBD1. Germline V lookup: CDR1 SNHLY, CDR2 FYNNEI. CDR3 length: 14 amino acids. V lost 6 bases, J lost 2 bases, and 7 bases stayed unmatched. CDR3 sequence: CASRAGGTPYEQYV. Here the CDR3 DNA reads TGTGCCAGCAGGGCAGGGGGTACCCCCTACGAGCAGTACGTC.

In this sample, this clonotype turned up a few times. A much larger clone is a single base away; this may be a read error. The chain is built from TRBV11-2 and TRBJ2-1; 7 nucleotides match TRBD1. The junction had 10 bases not matched to a gene; V was cut back by 7 bases and J by 1 base. CDR3 length: 16 residues. Looked up from germline, CDR1 is SGHAT and CDR2 is FQNNGV. CDR3 in DNA: TGTGCCAGCAACTCAACGACAGGGTTTTCCTACAATGAGCAGTTCTTC. Residues: CASNSTTGFSYNEQFF.

This clonotype was seen ten or more times. CDR3 loop: CAWADPGTSSFF. The CDR3 coding sequence is TGTGCCTGGGCAGACCCCGGGACTAGTTCTTTCTTC. The chain carries TRBV30 and TRBJ2-1, with TRBD2 matching 8 bases. After removal of 5 bases from V and 16 bases from J, the junction contained 13 bases not matched to a gene. Per germline, CDR1 GTSNPN and CDR2 SVGIG (reference sequence). This CDR3 has 12 amino acids.

Only a few counts were recorded for this clonotype. The chain carries TRBV6-2 or TRBV6-3 and TRBJ2-7; tentatively, D is TRBD2 (5 bases). CDR3 size: 12 residues. Trimming took 8 bases from V and 7 from J, leaving 15 bases between them. The germline gives CDR1 MNHEY, CDR2 SVGEGT. CDR3 nucleotide sequence: TGTGCCAGCGGTAAGAGTGGAGGAGAGCAGTACGTC. As protein: CASGKSGGEQYV.

This clonotype was seen at least ten times. The chain joins TRBV5-6 to TRBJ1-4; no definite D call. Trimming shortened V by 4 bases and J by 12 bases, and 10 bases separated the two germline ends. The CDR3 is 11 residues long. Germline loops: CDR1 SGHDT, CDR2 YYEEEE. CDR3 nucleotide sequence: TGTGCCAGCAGCCCGAAGGAGGAACTGTTTTTT. This codes for CASSPKEELFF.

This clonotype was counted many times. The V gene is TRBV2, the J gene TRBJ2-1; 8 bases fit TRBD2. Germline loops: CDR1 SNHLY, CDR2 FYNNEI. V was clipped by 7 bases and J by 4 bases; unmatched bases: 9. The CDR3 runs to 15 residues. The CDR3 spells CASKGSGGKYNEQFF. The DNA of the CDR3 is TGTGCCAGCAAAGGGAGCGGGGGAAAATACAATGAGCAGTTCTTC. The variable domain in full, with the rest retrieved from reference TRBV2 and TRBJ2-1, is EPEVTQTPSHQVTQMGQEVILRCVPISNHLYFYWYRQILGQKVEFLVSFYNNEISEKSEIFDDQFSVERPDGSNFTLKIRSTKLEDSAMYFCASKGSGGKYNEQFFGPGTRLTVL.

This clonotype was detected many times. V gene TRBV9 combines with J gene TRBJ2-3; 8 bases match TRBD1. CDR3 length: 14 amino acids. The germline V gene encodes CDR1 SGDLS and CDR2 YYNGEE. Trimming at V came to 4 bases and at J to 6 bases, leaving 7 bases not matched to a gene. The CDR3 nucleotides are TGTGCCAGCAGCCCCAGGCAGGGGGCGGATACGCAGTATTTT. This encodes CASSPRQGADTQYF.

This clonotype has ten or more counts. The V call is TRBV20-1, the J call TRBJ2-5, with 10 nucleotides matching TRBD1. The V and J ends lost 3 bases and 5 bases, in that order; junction bases with no gene match: 12. The V gene's germline CDR1 is DFQATT and CDR2 SNEGSKA (reference sequence). This CDR3 is built from 16 residues. CDR3 residues: CSARDTGTGVGETQYF. CDR3 nucleotides: TGCAGTGCTAGGGATACCGGGACAGGGGTTGGGGAGACCCAGTACTTC.

This clonotype was counted a few times. V usage is TRBV5-1 and J usage is TRBJ2-2; D is unresolved. The germline CDR1 and CDR2 sequences are SGHRS and YFSETQ. Trimming took off 6 bases at V and 3 bases at J, with 12 bases between the two ends. The CDR3 has 14 amino acids. CDR3 DNA: TGCGCCAGCACCCATGTTGGGGACACCGGGGAGCTGTTTTTT. Its translation: CASTHVGDTGELFF.

The chain employs TRBV2 and TRBJ1-6; 9 bases are shared with TRBD1. The junction had 5 bases not matched to a gene; V was cut back by 5 bases and J by 6 bases. The CDR3 covers 15 residues. CDR1 SNHLY and CDR2 FYNNEI come from the germline V gene. The CDR3 nucleotides read TGTGCCAGCAGTTCAGACAGGGGGGTTAATTCACCCCTCCACTTT. Its translation is CASSSDRGVNSPLHF.